A selection of T cell receptor beta chains follows, all from one sample in a study of graft-versus-host responses after intestinal transplantation. Their recognized antigens are unknown. TCRdb's copy holds only in-frame clones and misses some; the assay was immunoSEQ multiplex PCR. The data show more than 65,000 clones, around 90% seen once. Sequences were derived from unstimulated CD8+ T cells sorted from spleen or lymph node cells, sampled before transplant. These receptors were taken from a human donor who was the organ donor for an intestinal transplant. Both conserved end residues are part of each CDR3. Fields, in order: clone size, V gene, J gene, D gene, CDR3 DNA, CDR3 protein. D genes are given only for firm matches. Clone size, where shown, is once, few, many, or a class for clones that have expanded.

clone size: -
V gene: TRBV9
J gene: TRBJ2-7
D gene: TRBD2
CDR3 DNA: TGTGCCAGCAGCGAAGAGTGTGGGACTAGCGGGGGCTACGAAACCTACGAGCAGTACTTC
CDR3 protein: CASSEECGTSGGYETYEQYF

clone size: -
V gene: TRBV5-6
J gene: TRBJ2-7
D gene: -
CDR3 DNA: TGTGCCAGCAGCGAAACTAGTGAAATTGGCGAGCAGTACTTC
CDR3 protein: CASSETSEIGEQYF

clone size: -
V gene: TRBV5-6
J gene: TRBJ2-7
D gene: -
CDR3 DNA: TGTGCCAGCAGCACGCTCGGGGGCGGGGGTCCTTACGAGCAGTACTTC
CDR3 protein: CASSTLGGGGPYEQYF

clone size: once
V gene: TRBV29-1
J gene: TRBJ2-7
D gene: TRBD2
CDR3 DNA: TGCAGCGTGGGGGGGACGGTGTACGAGCAGTACTTC
CDR3 protein: CSVGGTVYEQYF

clone size: -
V gene: TRBV30
J gene: TRBJ1-6
D gene: -
CDR3 DNA: TGTGCCTGGACTCCGGACAGCCCCGGATCCCTCCACTTT
CDR3 protein: CAWTPDSPGSLHF

clone size: -
V gene: TRBV27
J gene: TRBJ1-4
D gene: TRBD1
CDR3 DNA: TGTGCCAGCAGTGCCGACAGGGGGCGCGGAACTAATGAAAAACTGTTTTTT
CDR3 protein: CASSADRGRGTNEKLFF

clone size: once
V gene: TRBV11-2
J gene: TRBJ2-1
D gene: -
CDR3 DNA: TGTGCCAGCAGCTTAGGGGCCAATGAGCAGTTCTTC
CDR3 protein: CASSLGANEQFF

clone size: -
V gene: TRBV6-1
J gene: TRBJ2-5
D gene: -
CDR3 DNA: TGTGCCAGCAGTGCAACGGCGGGGCGGGGAGAGACCCAGTACTTC
CDR3 protein: CASSATAGRGETQYF

clone size: -
V gene: TRBV4-2
J gene: TRBJ2-1
D gene: -
CDR3 DNA: TGTGCCAGCAGCCAAGTTTCCAGGATTGAGCAGTTCTTC
CDR3 protein: CASSQVSRIEQFF

clone size: -
V gene: TRBV13
J gene: TRBJ2-5
D gene: TRBD2
CDR3 DNA: TGTGCCAGCAGCTCCTGGGGACTAGCGGGGACAGAGACCCAGTACTTC
CDR3 protein: CASSSWGLAGTETQYF

clone size: -
V gene: TRBV2
J gene: TRBJ2-2
D gene: -
CDR3 DNA: TGTGCCAGCAACGGGGGTTACACCGGGGAGCTGTTTTTT
CDR3 protein: CASNGGYTGELFF

clone size: -
V gene: TRBV2
J gene: TRBJ1-1
D gene: -
CDR3 DNA: TGTGCCAGACAAGGAGGGGATTTTTTGAACACTGAAGCTTTCTTT
CDR3 protein: CARQGGDFLNTEAFF

clone size: -
V gene: TRBV4-3
J gene: TRBJ2-3
D gene: -
CDR3 DNA: TGCGCCAGCAGCCAAGGAATACTTCGAGGCACAGATACGCAGTATTTT
CDR3 protein: CASSQGILRGTDTQYF

clone size: -
V gene: TRBV6-4
J gene: TRBJ2-3
D gene: TRBD2
CDR3 DNA: TGTGCCAGCAGTGAGGCGGGGGGCAGTACAGATACGCAGTATTTT
CDR3 protein: CASSEAGGSTDTQYF

clone size: -
V gene: TRBV4-1
J gene: TRBJ2-7
D gene: -
CDR3 DNA: TGCGCCAGCAGCCAAGTTCTCGTTGTGCGGGGATCCTACGAGCAGTACTTC
CDR3 protein: CASSQVLVVRGSYEQYF

clone size: -
V gene: TRBV7-9
J gene: TRBJ2-3
D gene: TRBD2
CDR3 DNA: TGTGCCAGCAGCTTAGCGCGGGGGGTAATTGATACGCAGTATTTT
CDR3 protein: CASSLARGVIDTQYF

clone size: -
V gene: TRBV5-6
J gene: TRBJ1-5
D gene: TRBD1
CDR3 DNA: TGTGCCAGCAGCCAGGGACAGGGCTTATATAGCAATCAGCCCCAGCATTTT
CDR3 protein: CASSQGQGLYSNQPQHF

clone size: -
V gene: TRBV6-1
J gene: TRBJ2-2
D gene: TRBD1
CDR3 DNA: TGTGCCAGCCCCTCGGGACAGGTTAACACCGGGGAGCTGTTTTTT
CDR3 protein: CASPSGQVNTGELFF

clone size: -
V gene: TRBV11-2
J gene: TRBJ1-2
D gene: -
CDR3 DNA: TGTGCCAGCAGCTTAGTACCCGGCAGGATGGGCGATGGCTACACCTTC
CDR3 protein: CASSLVPGRMGDGYTF

clone size: -
V gene: TRBV5-6
J gene: TRBJ2-7
D gene: -
CDR3 DNA: TGTGCCAGCAGCTTGCCAGGGGAGCACTACGAGCAGTACTTC
CDR3 protein: CASSLPGEHYEQYF

clone size: once
V gene: TRBV4-3
J gene: TRBJ2-7
D gene: TRBD1
CDR3 DNA: TGCGCCAGCAGCCAAACAGGGGGCGAGCAGTACTTC
CDR3 protein: CASSQTGGEQYF

clone size: -
V gene: TRBV6-1
J gene: TRBJ1-6
D gene: -
CDR3 DNA: TGTGCCAGCAGTGAAGCGCCGACAGTGGCGTCACCCCTCCACTTT
CDR3 protein: CASSEAPTVASPLHF

clone size: -
V gene: TRBV6-4
J gene: TRBJ1-2
D gene: -
CDR3 DNA: TGTGCCAGCAAATCCCAGCCCGACACGGTCTATGGCTACACCTTC
CDR3 protein: CASKSQPDTVYGYTF

clone size: -
V gene: TRBV4-2
J gene: TRBJ2-7
D gene: TRBD2
CDR3 DNA: TGTGCCAGCAGCCAAGAGATCGCGGGGGGCTATAACTACGAGCAGTACTTC
CDR3 protein: CASSQEIAGGYNYEQYF

clone size: -
V gene: TRBV28
J gene: TRBJ1-1
D gene: TRBD1
CDR3 DNA: TGTGCCAGCAGTTTAGGGACAGGGGGCGTAGGGAACACTGAAGCTTTCTTT
CDR3 protein: CASSLGTGGVGNTEAFF

clone size: -
V gene: TRBV30
J gene: TRBJ1-1
D gene: TRBD1
CDR3 DNA: TGTGCCTGCCGACACAGGGGAATGAACACTGAAGCTTTCTTT
CDR3 protein: CACRHRGMNTEAFF

clone size: once
V gene: TRBV4-1
J gene: TRBJ2-7
D gene: TRBD1
CDR3 DNA: TGCGCCAGCAGCCAAGGACATTCAGCCAGGGGGCGGGACGAGCAGTACTTC
CDR3 protein: CASSQGHSARGRDEQYF

clone size: -
V gene: TRBV5-8
J gene: TRBJ1-2
D gene: TRBD1
CDR3 DNA: TGTGCCAGCAGCTTGGCAGGGGGCCTCTATGGCTACACCTTC
CDR3 protein: CASSLAGGLYGYTF

clone size: -
V gene: TRBV2
J gene: TRBJ1-2
D gene: TRBD1
CDR3 DNA: TGTGCCAGCAGGCGGACAGGGTATGACTACACCTTC
CDR3 protein: CASRRTGYDYTF

clone size: -
V gene: TRBV2
J gene: TRBJ2-7
D gene: TRBD2
CDR3 DNA: TGTGCCAGCACCCAAACTAGCGGACTAAGGGGCGAGCAGTACTTC
CDR3 protein: CASTQTSGLRGEQYF

clone size: -
V gene: TRBV27
J gene: TRBJ1-6
D gene: -
CDR3 DNA: TGTGCCAGTACCCGGGGGGACTATAATTCACCCCTCCACTTT
CDR3 protein: CASTRGDYNSPLHF

clone size: -
V gene: TRBV28
J gene: TRBJ1-1
D gene: -
CDR3 DNA: TGTGCCAGCAGTTTACTCGGCGGTAGGAACACTGAAGCTTTCTTT
CDR3 protein: CASSLLGGRNTEAFF

clone size: -
V gene: TRBV29-1
J gene: TRBJ2-7
D gene: TRBD1
CDR3 DNA: TGCAGCGCCGGGGACAGGGCCTCCTACGAGCAGTACTTC
CDR3 protein: CSAGDRASYEQYF

clone size: few
V gene: TRBV19
J gene: TRBJ1-1
D gene: TRBD1
CDR3 DNA: TGTGCCAGTAGTACGACAGGGATGAACACTGAAGCTTTCTTT
CDR3 protein: CASSTTGMNTEAFF

clone size: -
V gene: TRBV5-4
J gene: TRBJ2-1
D gene: -
CDR3 DNA: TGTGCCAGCCACAGGGAAAGGCTTGTCAATGAGCAGTTCTTC
CDR3 protein: CASHRERLVNEQFF

clone size: -
V gene: TRBV7-3
J gene: TRBJ2-3
D gene: TRBD2
CDR3 DNA: TGTGCCAGCAGCTCCGACGGGGGGGCCTCAGATACGCAGTATTTT
CDR3 protein: CASSSDGGASDTQYF

clone size: -
V gene: TRBV13
J gene: TRBJ1-1
D gene: TRBD1
CDR3 DNA: TGTGCCAGCAGCGCCGATCAGGGGGTCGGCACTGAAGCTTTCTTT
CDR3 protein: CASSADQGVGTEAFF

clone size: -
V gene: TRBV6-5
J gene: TRBJ2-3
D gene: TRBD2
CDR3 DNA: TGTGCCAGCAGTTACCTCGAGGGACTACGCACAGATACGCAGTATTTT
CDR3 protein: CASSYLEGLRTDTQYF

clone size: -
V gene: TRBV30
J gene: TRBJ2-1
D gene: TRBD2
CDR3 DNA: TGTGCCTGTATCCATAGCGGGGGGGGTTACAATGAGCAGTTCTTC
CDR3 protein: CACIHSGGGYNEQFF

clone size: -
V gene: TRBV9
J gene: TRBJ1-3
D gene: TRBD1
CDR3 DNA: TGTGCCAGCAGCCCAGGGACAGGGAGTGAAAACACCATATATTTT
CDR3 protein: CASSPGTGSENTIYF

clone size: -
V gene: TRBV19
J gene: TRBJ2-1
D gene: TRBD2
CDR3 DNA: TGTGCCAGTAGTATGGGAGGGTGGGCTAGCGGGGGGGCATCCTACAATGAGCAGTTCTTC
CDR3 protein: CASSMGGWASGGASYNEQFF

clone size: -
V gene: TRBV9
J gene: TRBJ1-2
D gene: TRBD1
CDR3 DNA: TGTGCCAGCAGCGACCCACAGGGGGTTGGCTACACCTTC
CDR3 protein: CASSDPQGVGYTF